This entry lists 8 T cell receptor beta chains sequenced from one sample in a study of T cell repertoires in cytomegalovirus infection (dated by TCRdb to the late 2010s). The run used an Illumina HiSeq 1500. In-frame beta chains were kept once TCRdb had trimmed the public reads at Q25 with fastp and called clones with MiXCR. CDR3 protein duplicates are merged, each entry listing the most common genes and DNA. This sample is represented by about 530,000 distinct CDR3 sequences; about 25% of them were singletons. The top ten clones comprise less than 15% of the sample. Sequenced: PBMCs. The receptors were sampled from a human donor in good health (CMV status not recorded). Some clones in this sample may be carry-over from other donors' samples.

About this clonotype: This may arise from a read error, as a much more abundant clone is one base away. The chain employs TRBV11-3 and TRBJ2-5, with a weak D call TRBD2 (5 bases). From germline, CDR1 is SGHNT and CDR2 YENEEA. The V end lost 5 bases, the J end lost 5 bases, and 9 bases lay between the germline ends. The CDR3 is 12 amino acids. Here the CDR3 DNA reads TGTGCCAGCAGCCCGGAGGCGGAGACCCAGTACTTC. It encodes CASSPEAETQYF.

This chain uses TRBV5-6 with TRBJ2-7; unclear D gene. Trimming pared 0 bases from V and 5 bases from J, leaving 3 bases between. CDR3 length equals 11 residues. Germline V gene data show CDR1 as SGHDT and CDR2 as YYEEEE. The CDR3 reads CASSLGDEQYV. CDR3 DNA sequence: TGTGCCAGCAGCTTGGGCGACGAGCAGTACGTC.

The table lists this clonotype with a few counts. The chain couples TRBV18 to TRBJ2-1, with D perhaps TRBD1 (5 bases). V was pared by 3 bases and J by 7 bases, with 16 bases between. The CDR3 has 15 amino acids. CDR1 and CDR2 (germline): KGHSH, LQKENI. CDR3 residues: CASSPRWGPSNEQFF. CDR3 nucleotides: TGTGCCAGCTCACCCCGATGGGGCCCTTCAAATGAGCAGTTCTTC.

This clonotype was seen many times. The V call is TRBV12-3 or TRBV12-4, the J call TRBJ1-5, with TRBD1 matching 7 bases. The CDR3 is made up of 15 amino acids. J gave up 3 bases and V 2 bases, and 4 bases lay outside the gene matches. The CDR3 is CASSLQGQNNQPQHF. CDR3 DNA: TGTGCCAGCAGTTTACAGGGACAGAACAATCAGCCCCAGCATTTT.

This clonotype came up many times. The chain combines TRBV7-2 with TRBJ2-3; 10 nucleotides line up with TRBD2. Trimming removed 2 bases from V and 2 bases from J; junction bases left unmatched: 4. The CDR3 is 16 amino acids. In germline, CDR1 is SGHTA, CDR2 FQGNSA. The CDR3: CASSLYLAGATDTQYF. CDR3 DNA: TGTGCCAGCAGCTTATACCTAGCGGGAGCCACAGATACGCAGTATTTT. Full variable domain (outside the CDR3, taken from reference TRBV7-2 and TRBJ2-3): GAGVSQSPSNKVTEKGKDVELRCDPISGHTALYWYRQSLGQGLEFLIYFQGNSAPDKSGLPSDRFSAERTGGSVSTLTIQRTQQEDSAVYLCASSLYLAGATDTQYFGPGTRLTVL.

The CDR3 loop is CASSLGHRGPTDTQYF. In DNA form, the CDR3 reads TGTGCCAGCAGCTTAGGCCACAGGGGCCCCACAGATACGCAGTATTTT. This rearrangement joins TRBV11-2 to TRBJ2-3; TRBD1 matches 7 bases. J gave up 2 bases and V 1 base, and 6 bases lay outside the gene matches. The CDR3 sequence is 16 residues long. Germline V CDR1 and CDR2: SGHAT, FQNNGV.

This clonotype was detected only once. This chain joins TRBV19 and TRBJ2-2; D might be TRBD1 or TRBD2, each matching 5 bases. Per germline, CDR1 LNHDA and CDR2 SQIVND (reference sequence). The CDR3 is 14 residues long. V was pared by 8 bases and J by 1 base, with 11 bases between. CDR3 region: CASAEGQNTGELFF. CDR3 DNA: TGTGCCAGTGCAGAGGGGCAGAACACCGGGGAGCTGTTTTTT.

The rearrangement links TRBV7-9 to TRBJ2-3; weak D call: TRBD2 (6 bases). Trimming left V 4 bases short and J 2 bases short, with 25 bases between. The germline V gene encodes CDR1 SEHNR and CDR2 FQNEAQ (reference sequence). The CDR3 sequence is 19 residues long. In nucleotides, the CDR3 is TGTGCCAGCAGCTCAACATTAACAAAACACCGGGACTTCACAGATACGCAGTATTTT. Protein sequence: CASSSTLTKHRDFTDTQYF.